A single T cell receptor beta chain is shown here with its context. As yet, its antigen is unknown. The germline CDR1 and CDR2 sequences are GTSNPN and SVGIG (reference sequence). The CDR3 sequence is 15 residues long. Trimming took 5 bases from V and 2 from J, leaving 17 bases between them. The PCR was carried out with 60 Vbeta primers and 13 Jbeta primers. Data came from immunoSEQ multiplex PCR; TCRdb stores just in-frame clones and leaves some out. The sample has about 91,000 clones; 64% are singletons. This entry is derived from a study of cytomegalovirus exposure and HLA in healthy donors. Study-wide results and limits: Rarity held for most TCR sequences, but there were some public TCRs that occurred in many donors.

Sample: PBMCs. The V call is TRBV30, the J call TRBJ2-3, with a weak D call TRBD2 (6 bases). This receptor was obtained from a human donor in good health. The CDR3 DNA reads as TGTGCCTGGGGCCCCGGGGCGGGGCTCACAGATACGCAGTATTTT. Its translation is CAWGPGAGLTDTQYF.